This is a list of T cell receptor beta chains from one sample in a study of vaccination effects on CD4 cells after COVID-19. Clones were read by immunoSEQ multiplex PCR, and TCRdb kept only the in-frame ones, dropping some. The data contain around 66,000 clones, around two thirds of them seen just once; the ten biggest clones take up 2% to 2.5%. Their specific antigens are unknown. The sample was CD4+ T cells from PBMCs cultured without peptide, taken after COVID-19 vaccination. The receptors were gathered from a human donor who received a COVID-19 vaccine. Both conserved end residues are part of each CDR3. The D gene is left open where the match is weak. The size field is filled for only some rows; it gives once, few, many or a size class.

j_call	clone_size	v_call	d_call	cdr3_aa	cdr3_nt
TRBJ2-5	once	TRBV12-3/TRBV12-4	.	CASRLVGAETQYF	TGTGCCAGCAGACTTGTGGGGGCAGAGACCCAGTACTTC
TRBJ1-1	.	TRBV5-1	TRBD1	CASSAGQADTEAFF	TGCGCCAGCAGCGCGGGACAGGCAGACACTGAAGCTTTCTTT
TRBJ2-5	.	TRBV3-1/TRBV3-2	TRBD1	CASSPVRGQETQYF	TGTGCCAGCAGCCCCGTCAGGGGGCAAGAGACCCAGTACTTC
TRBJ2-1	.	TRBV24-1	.	CATSDFRQYNEQFF	TGTGCCACCAGTGATTTCAGACAGTACAATGAGCAGTTCTTC
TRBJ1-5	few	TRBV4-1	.	CASSQEREVQPQHF	TGCGCCAGCAGCCAAGAAAGGGAAGTACAGCCCCAGCATTTT
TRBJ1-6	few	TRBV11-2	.	CASSLALGGNSPLHF	TGTGCCAGCAGCTTAGCTCTGGGGGGTAATTCACCCCTCCACTTT
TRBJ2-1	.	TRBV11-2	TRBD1	CASSLRGQGSSMNEQFF	TGTGCCAGCAGCTTACGGGGACAGGGGTCATCTATGAATGAGCAGTTCTTC
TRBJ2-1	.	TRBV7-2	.	CASSLASPGLDEQFF	TGTGCCAGCAGCTTAGCTTCACCGGGGCTCGATGAGCAGTTCTTC
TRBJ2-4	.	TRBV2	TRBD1	CASSEPGGYGTENIQYF	TGTGCCAGCAGTGAACCAGGGGGCTACGGAACGGAGAACATTCAGTACTTC
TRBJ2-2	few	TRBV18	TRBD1	CASSTTGVGISTGELFF	TGTGCCAGCTCAACTACAGGGGTTGGTATAAGCACCGGGGAGCTGTTTTTT
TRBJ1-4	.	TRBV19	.	CASRSTLGREDEKLFF	TGTGCCAGTAGATCAACCCTAGGGCGAGAAGATGAAAAACTGTTTTTT
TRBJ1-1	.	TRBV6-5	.	CASRANMNTEAFF	TGTGCCAGCCGGGCGAACATGAACACTGAAGCTTTCTTT
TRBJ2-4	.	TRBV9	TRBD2	CASSPWGGVATKNIQYF	TGTGCCAGCAGCCCGTGGGGAGGGGTCGCGACCAAAAACATTCAGTACTTC
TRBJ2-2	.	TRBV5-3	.	CARSQDRPTNTGELFF	TGTGCCAGAAGCCAAGACAGGCCAACGAACACCGGGGAGCTGTTTTTT
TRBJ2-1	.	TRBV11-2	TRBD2	CASSSRLAGAWNEQFF	TGTGCCAGCAGCTCCAGACTAGCGGGGGCGTGGAATGAGCAGTTCTTC
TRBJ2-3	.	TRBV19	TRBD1	CATRQGTSTDTQYF	TGTGCCACAAGACAGGGGACGAGCACAGATACGCAGTATTTT
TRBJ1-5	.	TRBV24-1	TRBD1	CATSEGTGVNQPQHF	TGTGCCACCAGTGAAGGGACAGGGGTCAATCAGCCCCAGCATTTT
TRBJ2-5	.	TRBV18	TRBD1	CASSPGQGGETQYF	TGTGCCAGCTCCCCGGGACAGGGTGGAGAGACCCAGTACTTC
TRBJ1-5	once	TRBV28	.	CASSLQGRDQHF	TGTGCCAGCAGCCTACAGGGTCGCGACCAGCATTTT
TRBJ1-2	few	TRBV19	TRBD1	CASSAGQPFYGYTF	TGTGCCAGTAGTGCGGGACAGCCATTCTATGGCTACACCTTC
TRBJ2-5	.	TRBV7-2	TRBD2	CASSFLAGAWETQYF	TGTGCCAGCAGCTTTTTAGCGGGGGCCTGGGAGACCCAGTACTTC
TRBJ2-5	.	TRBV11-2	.	CASSLRGRGAETQYF	TGTGCCAGCAGCTTGAGGGGGCGGGGGGCTGAGACCCAGTACTTC
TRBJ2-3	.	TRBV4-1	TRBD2	CASSQDRGGLTDTQYF	TGCGCCAGCAGCCAAGATCGCGGGGGGCTGACAGATACGCAGTATTTT
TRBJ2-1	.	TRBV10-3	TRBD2	CAISDTSSGGFEQFF	TGTGCCATCAGTGATACATCTAGCGGGGGGTTTGAGCAGTTCTTC
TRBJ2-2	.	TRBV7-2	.	CASSLVWGPGELFF	TGTGCCAGCAGCTTAGTTTGGGGCCCCGGGGAGCTGTTTTTT
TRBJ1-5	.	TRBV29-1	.	CSVAGVGQPQHF	TGCAGCGTCGCAGGGGTGGGTCAGCCCCAGCATTTT
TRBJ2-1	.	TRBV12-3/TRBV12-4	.	CASSFSTGEQFF	TGTGCCAGCAGTTTTAGCACTGGTGAGCAGTTCTTC
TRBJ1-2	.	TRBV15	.	CATLKDKGRNYGYTF	TGTGCCACCCTCAAGGATAAGGGGAGGAACTATGGCTACACCTTC
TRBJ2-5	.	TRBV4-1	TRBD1	CASSPTGDGWETQYF	TGCGCCAGCAGCCCGACAGGGGACGGGTGGGAGACCCAGTACTTC
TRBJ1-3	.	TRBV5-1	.	CASSSIGASGNTIYF	TGCGCCAGCAGCTCTATAGGAGCCTCTGGAAACACCATATATTTT
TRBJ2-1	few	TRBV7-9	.	CASTLGNSYNEQFF	TGTGCCAGCACCCTTGGGAACTCCTACAATGAGCAGTTCTTC
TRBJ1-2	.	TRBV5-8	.	CASSFQAYGYTF	TGTGCCAGCAGCTTTCAGGCCTATGGCTACACCTTC
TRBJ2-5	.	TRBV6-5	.	CASQPSSRETQYF	TGTGCCAGCCAGCCTAGCTCCCGGGAGACCCAGTACTTC
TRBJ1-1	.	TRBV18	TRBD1	CASSPGTGDTEAFF	TGTGCCAGCTCACCCGGGACAGGGGACACTGAAGCTTTCTTT
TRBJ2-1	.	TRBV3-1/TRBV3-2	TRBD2	CASSHTGLAGWEQFF	TGTGCCAGCAGCCACACGGGACTAGCGGGTTGGGAGCAGTTCTTC
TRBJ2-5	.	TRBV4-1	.	CASSLAIPETQYF	TGCGCCAGCAGCCTCGCCATACCGGAGACCCAGTACTTC
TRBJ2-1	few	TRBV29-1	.	CSVERGGWEQFF	TGCAGCGTTGAAAGGGGGGGTTGGGAGCAGTTCTTC
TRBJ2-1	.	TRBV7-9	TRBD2	CASSRTSDEQFF	TGTGCCAGCAGCCGAACTAGCGATGAGCAGTTCTTC
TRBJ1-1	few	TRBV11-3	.	CASSRGGHTEAFF	TGTGCCAGCAGCCGGGGAGGTCACACTGAAGCTTTCTTT
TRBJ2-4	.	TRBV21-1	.	CASSPPSAKNIQYF	TGTGCCAGCAGCCCTCCCAGTGCCAAAAACATTCAGTACTTC
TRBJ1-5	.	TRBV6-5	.	CASNTEALGNQPQHF	TGTGCCAGCAATACGGAGGCGTTAGGCAATCAGCCCCAGCATTTT
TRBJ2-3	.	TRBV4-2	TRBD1	CASSQAQGVSTDTQYF	TGTGCCAGCAGCCAAGCCCAGGGGGTTAGCACAGATACGCAGTATTTT
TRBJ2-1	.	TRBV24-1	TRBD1	CATSENRGSGNEQFF	TGTGCCACCAGTGAAAACAGGGGGAGTGGCAATGAGCAGTTCTTC
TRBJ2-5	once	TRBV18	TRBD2	CASSPPGRFETQYF	TGTGCCAGCTCACCCCCCGGGAGGTTTGAGACCCAGTACTTC
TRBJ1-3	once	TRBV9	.	CASSVERGLSGNTIYF	TGTGCCAGCAGCGTAGAGAGGGGACTTTCTGGAAACACCATATATTTT
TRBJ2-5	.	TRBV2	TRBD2	CASSGNSGTSGETQYF	TGTGCCAGCAGTGGGAATTCCGGGACTAGCGGGGAGACCCAGTACTTC
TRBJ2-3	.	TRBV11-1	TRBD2	CASSLGTSRSTDTQYF	TGTGCCAGCAGCCTAGGGACTAGCCGAAGCACAGATACGCAGTATTTT
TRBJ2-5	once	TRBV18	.	CASQTARWTNDDTQETQYF	TGTGCCAGCCAAACAGCCCGATGGACGAATGATGACACACAAGAGACCCAGTACTTC
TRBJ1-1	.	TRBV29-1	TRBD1	CSVEAGGLGTEAFF	TGCAGCGTTGAAGCAGGGGGCCTTGGCACTGAAGCTTTCTTT
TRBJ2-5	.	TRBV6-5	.	CASSLVRQETQYF	TGTGCCAGCAGCCTGGTCCGACAAGAGACCCAGTACTTC
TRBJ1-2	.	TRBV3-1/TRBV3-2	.	CASSQKLRPANYGYTF	TGTGCCAGCAGCCAAAAGTTGCGGCCAGCTAACTATGGCTACACCTTC
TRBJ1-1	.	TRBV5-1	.	CASSPLSGRTEAFF	TGCGCCAGCAGCCCCCTCTCTGGGAGAACTGAAGCTTTCTTT
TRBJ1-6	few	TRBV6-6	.	CASSPSGGSPLHF	TGTGCCAGCAGCCCTTCGGGGGGATCACCCCTCCACTTT
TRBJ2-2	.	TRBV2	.	CASRPASVNTGELFF	TGTGCCAGCAGGCCGGCTAGCGTTAACACCGGGGAGCTGTTTTTT
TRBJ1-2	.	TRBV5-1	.	CASSLAQMNYGYTF	TGCGCCAGCAGCTTGGCCCAGATGAACTATGGCTACACCTTC
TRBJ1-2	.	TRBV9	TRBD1	CASSVGQGNYGYTF	TGTGCCAGCAGCGTGGGACAGGGGAACTATGGCTACACCTTC
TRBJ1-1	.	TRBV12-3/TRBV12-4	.	CASSQRVVTEAFF	TGTGCCAGCAGTCAAAGGGTGGTAACTGAAGCTTTCTTT